These 13 T cell receptor beta chains originate from one sample sequenced in a study of blood T cell repertoires in COVID-19. Repertoires were generated with immunoSEQ multiplex PCR, while TCRdb's copy carries only in-frame clones and drops some. The sample records approximately 190,000 clones, 70% to 90% being singletons. Sequences were obtained from PBMCs or T cells enriched from blood (not recorded which). These receptor sequences come from a middle-aged woman in a cohort exposed to, infected with or recovered from COVID-19 (not recorded which).

The chain carries TRBV20-1 and TRBJ2-1, with TRBD2 identical over 7 bases. Trimming cost V 5 bases and J 1 base; bases outside gene matches: 5. Germline V gene sequence: CDR1 DFQATT, CDR2 SNEGSKA (reference sequence). This CDR3 region has 14 residues. The CDR3 bases are TGCAGTGCTCGTGGACTAGAATCCTACAATGAGCAGTTCTTC. Its translation: CSARGLESYNEQFF.

This chain connects TRBV29-1 to TRBJ1-1; D is possibly TRBD1 (5 bases). The V end was cut by 0 bases, the J end by 3 bases, with 20 bases between. Germline values: CDR1 SQVTM, CDR2 ANQGSEA. CDR3 length equals 17 residues. CDR3 bases: TGCAGCGTTGAAGATCCTGAAACAGGACGGGCCTACACTGAAGCTTTCTTT. Translating gives CSVEDPETGRAYTEAFF.

V usage is TRBV7-2 and J usage is TRBJ2-7, with 12 bases fitting TRBD2. Germline V gives CDR1 SGHTA, CDR2 FQGNSA. Unmatched junction bases numbered 9, after V lost 1 base and J lost 2 bases. The CDR3 has 18 residues. The CDR3: CASSLGLAGVRLPYEQYF. The CDR3 DNA is TGTGCCAGCAGCTTAGGACTAGCGGGAGTAAGACTACCCTACGAGCAGTACTTC.

The gene calls are TRBV5-6 and TRBJ2-1, with 8 bases aligning to TRBD1. Germline assignment: CDR1 SGHDT and CDR2 YYEEEE. The CDR3 has 15 amino acids. Trimming cost V 1 base and J 8 bases; bases outside gene matches: 8. This CDR3 reads CASSLNQGATDEQFF. The CDR3 bases are TGTGCCAGCAGCTTGAACCAGGGGGCGACGGATGAGCAGTTCTTC.

In this sample, this clone turned up many times. DNA for the CDR3: TGTGCCAGCAGTCCTAGCGGGGGGCTAGATACGCAGTATTTT. Its protein product is CASSPSGGLDTQYF. V gene TRBV6-4 combines with J gene TRBJ2-3, with 11 positions matching TRBD2. Germline V gene data show CDR1 as MRHNA and CDR2 as SNTAGT. There are 14 residues in the CDR3. V lost 5 bases, J lost 5 bases, and 3 bases stayed unmatched.

This rearrangement joins TRBV19 to TRBJ1-2, with 7 bases that match TRBD1. V dropped 7 bases and J dropped 3; count of bases not matched to a gene: 8. This CDR3 has 14 amino acids. Germline assignment: CDR1 LNHDA and CDR2 SQIVND (reference sequence). The CDR3 sequence is CASIPTGSYYGYTF. The CDR3 DNA is TGTGCCAGTATCCCGACAGGGAGTTACTATGGCTACACCTTC.

The CDR3 region is CASSQELPTEPQHF. The DNA for the CDR3 is TGCGCCAGCAGCCAAGAACTCCCAACGGAGCCCCAGCATTTT. This chain connects TRBV4-1 to TRBJ1-5, with D uncertain. This CDR3 is built from 14 residues. With 0 bases removed from V and 8 bases from J, the gap between germline ends came to 11 bases. Germline loops: CDR1 MGHRA, CDR2 YSYEKL.

The V and J genes are TRBV7-2 and TRBJ1-2, with D unclear. Per the germline V gene, CDR1 is SGHTA and CDR2 is FQGNSA. The CDR3 has 14 residues. The V end lost 3 bases, the J end lost 13 bases, and 21 bases lay between the germline ends. The CDR3 bases are TGTGCCAGCAGCTTTAGAGATACCGGGTATGGATTCACCTTC. Its translation: CASSFRDTGYGFTF.

This clone was picked up one time. The chain combines TRBV4-3 with TRBJ2-7; D may be TRBD2 (5 bases). Deletions cut 4 bases from V and 3 bases from J, with 13 bases between. The CDR3 runs 14 residues. Germline V gene sequence: CDR1 LGHNA, CDR2 YSLEER. The CDR3: CASSRQGSGYEQYF. Here the CDR3 DNA reads TGCGCCAGCAGCCGCCAAGGAAGCGGCTACGAGCAGTACTTC.

This chain links TRBV5-1 with TRBJ2-5; 7 nucleotides match TRBD2. CDR3 size: 14 residues. Unmatched junction bases numbered 5, after V lost 6 bases and J lost 0 bases. Germline V CDR1 and CDR2: SGHRS, YFSETQ. The CDR3 spells CASNQAGYQETQYF. The CDR3 bases are TGCGCCAGCAATCAAGCGGGGTACCAAGAGACCCAGTACTTC.

This chain joins TRBV6-2 or TRBV6-3 and TRBJ2-3; TRBD2 matches at 7 bases. With V trimmed by 1 base and J by 3 bases, 7 bases remained unmatched. CDR1 and CDR2 (germline): MNHEY, SVGEGT. This CDR3 spans 16 amino acids. The CDR3 DNA reads TGTGCCAGCAGTTACTTCGAAGCGGGGACGACAGATACGCAGTATTTT. Amino acids: CASSYFEAGTTDTQYF.

The chain combines TRBV19 with TRBJ1-1; 7 nucleotides match TRBD1. V lost 1 base, J lost 4 bases, and 3 bases stayed unmatched. The CDR3 spans 14 residues. The germline CDR1 and CDR2 sequences are LNHDA and SQIVND (reference sequence). The CDR3, as DNA: TGTGCCAGTAGTATAGGACAGGGTTCCACTGAAGCTTTCTTT. Amino acid sequence: CASSIGQGSTEAFF.

J is TRBJ1-6 and V is TRBV9; perhaps TRBD1 as D (6 bases). Germline CDR1 reads SGDLS; CDR2 reads YYNGEE. There are 14 residues in the CDR3. V lost 3 bases and J lost 4, with 8 bases in between. The CDR3 coding sequence is TGTGCCAGCAGCGGCGGACAGTATAATTCACCCCTCCACTTT. Amino acid sequence: CASSGGQYNSPLHF.